The following is a TCR beta chain sequence with its context. Its cognate antigen is unknown. Mouse names are used for the genes. Read data end 1 residue before the CDR3 end; the end is taken from the germline J gene. Produced via immunoSEQ multiplex PCR; TCRdb's table is partial and in-frame only. The table records about 2,900 clones, around 46% of them present only once. The data were obtained in a study of tissue T cells after allogeneic stem cell transplantation. General observations from the study: Within patients, tissue anatomy strongly shaped TCR repertoire composition.

The V and J ends lost 4 bases and 3 bases, in that order; junction bases with no gene match: 3. From germline, CDR1 is KGHPV and CDR2 FQNQEV (reference sequence). The CDR3 has 14 amino acids. Specified time point: mouse harvest day 14 after allogeneic transplant. Mouse grafts combined 10^7 T-cell-depleted bone marrow cells with 10^6 splenic CD5+ T cells. The sequencing sample was made of gut tissue. The receptor's source is a female BALB/c mouse given C57BL/6 T cells with graft-versus-host disease after an allogeneic hematopoietic cell transplant. The chain recombines TRBV26 with TRBJ2-4; 8 positions agree with TRBD2. The part of the CDR3 DNA that was read is TGTGCCAGCAGTCCCGGACTGGGCCAAAACACCTTGTAC. As protein: CASSPGLGQNTLY. The whole CDR3 sequence reads CASSPGLGQNTLYF.